Presented here are 3 T cell receptor beta chains from one specimen sequenced in a study of cytomegalovirus exposure and HLA in healthy donors. PCR employed 60 Vbeta and 13 Jbeta primers. Data came from immunoSEQ multiplex PCR; TCRdb stores just in-frame clones and leaves some out. The data hold 95,000 or so clones, with 81% observed a single time. Sequenced: PBMCs. These receptors were obtained from a woman aged 70-85 years in good health and CMV-seropositive.

This sequence joins TRBV2 and TRBJ1-5; D gene ambiguous. This CDR3 contains 14 residues. Germline-derived CDR1 and CDR2 are SNHLY and FYNNEI. The V and J ends lost 8 bases and 2 bases respectively, with 13 bases between them. The CDR3: CASGGSTRNQPQHF. The CDR3, as DNA: TGTGCCAGCGGTGGTAGCACGCGCAATCAGCCCCAGCATTTT.

The chain couples TRBV5-4 to TRBJ1-3, with D maybe TRBD1 (5 bases). Germline-derived CDR1 and CDR2 are SGHNT and YYREEE (reference sequence). Trimming stripped 3 bases from V and 0 bases from J, with 16 bases between. The CDR3 sequence is 17 residues long. CDR3 loop: CASSSTPTASSGNTIYF. The CDR3 DNA is TGTGCCAGCAGCTCCACGCCGACAGCCAGCTCTGGAAACACCATATATTTT.

This clone was seen more than once but under ten times. This chain uses TRBV7-2 with TRBJ2-7, with 9 bases that match TRBD2. V shed 0 bases and J 7 bases; nucleotides not matched to a gene: 13. The germline gives CDR1 SGHTA, CDR2 FQGNSA. This CDR3 comprises 17 residues. The CDR3 DNA reads as TGTGCCAGCAGCTTAGCTGGGGCGGGAGGGCCACCTAGGGAGCAGTACTTC. It is translated as CASSLAGAGGPPREQYF.